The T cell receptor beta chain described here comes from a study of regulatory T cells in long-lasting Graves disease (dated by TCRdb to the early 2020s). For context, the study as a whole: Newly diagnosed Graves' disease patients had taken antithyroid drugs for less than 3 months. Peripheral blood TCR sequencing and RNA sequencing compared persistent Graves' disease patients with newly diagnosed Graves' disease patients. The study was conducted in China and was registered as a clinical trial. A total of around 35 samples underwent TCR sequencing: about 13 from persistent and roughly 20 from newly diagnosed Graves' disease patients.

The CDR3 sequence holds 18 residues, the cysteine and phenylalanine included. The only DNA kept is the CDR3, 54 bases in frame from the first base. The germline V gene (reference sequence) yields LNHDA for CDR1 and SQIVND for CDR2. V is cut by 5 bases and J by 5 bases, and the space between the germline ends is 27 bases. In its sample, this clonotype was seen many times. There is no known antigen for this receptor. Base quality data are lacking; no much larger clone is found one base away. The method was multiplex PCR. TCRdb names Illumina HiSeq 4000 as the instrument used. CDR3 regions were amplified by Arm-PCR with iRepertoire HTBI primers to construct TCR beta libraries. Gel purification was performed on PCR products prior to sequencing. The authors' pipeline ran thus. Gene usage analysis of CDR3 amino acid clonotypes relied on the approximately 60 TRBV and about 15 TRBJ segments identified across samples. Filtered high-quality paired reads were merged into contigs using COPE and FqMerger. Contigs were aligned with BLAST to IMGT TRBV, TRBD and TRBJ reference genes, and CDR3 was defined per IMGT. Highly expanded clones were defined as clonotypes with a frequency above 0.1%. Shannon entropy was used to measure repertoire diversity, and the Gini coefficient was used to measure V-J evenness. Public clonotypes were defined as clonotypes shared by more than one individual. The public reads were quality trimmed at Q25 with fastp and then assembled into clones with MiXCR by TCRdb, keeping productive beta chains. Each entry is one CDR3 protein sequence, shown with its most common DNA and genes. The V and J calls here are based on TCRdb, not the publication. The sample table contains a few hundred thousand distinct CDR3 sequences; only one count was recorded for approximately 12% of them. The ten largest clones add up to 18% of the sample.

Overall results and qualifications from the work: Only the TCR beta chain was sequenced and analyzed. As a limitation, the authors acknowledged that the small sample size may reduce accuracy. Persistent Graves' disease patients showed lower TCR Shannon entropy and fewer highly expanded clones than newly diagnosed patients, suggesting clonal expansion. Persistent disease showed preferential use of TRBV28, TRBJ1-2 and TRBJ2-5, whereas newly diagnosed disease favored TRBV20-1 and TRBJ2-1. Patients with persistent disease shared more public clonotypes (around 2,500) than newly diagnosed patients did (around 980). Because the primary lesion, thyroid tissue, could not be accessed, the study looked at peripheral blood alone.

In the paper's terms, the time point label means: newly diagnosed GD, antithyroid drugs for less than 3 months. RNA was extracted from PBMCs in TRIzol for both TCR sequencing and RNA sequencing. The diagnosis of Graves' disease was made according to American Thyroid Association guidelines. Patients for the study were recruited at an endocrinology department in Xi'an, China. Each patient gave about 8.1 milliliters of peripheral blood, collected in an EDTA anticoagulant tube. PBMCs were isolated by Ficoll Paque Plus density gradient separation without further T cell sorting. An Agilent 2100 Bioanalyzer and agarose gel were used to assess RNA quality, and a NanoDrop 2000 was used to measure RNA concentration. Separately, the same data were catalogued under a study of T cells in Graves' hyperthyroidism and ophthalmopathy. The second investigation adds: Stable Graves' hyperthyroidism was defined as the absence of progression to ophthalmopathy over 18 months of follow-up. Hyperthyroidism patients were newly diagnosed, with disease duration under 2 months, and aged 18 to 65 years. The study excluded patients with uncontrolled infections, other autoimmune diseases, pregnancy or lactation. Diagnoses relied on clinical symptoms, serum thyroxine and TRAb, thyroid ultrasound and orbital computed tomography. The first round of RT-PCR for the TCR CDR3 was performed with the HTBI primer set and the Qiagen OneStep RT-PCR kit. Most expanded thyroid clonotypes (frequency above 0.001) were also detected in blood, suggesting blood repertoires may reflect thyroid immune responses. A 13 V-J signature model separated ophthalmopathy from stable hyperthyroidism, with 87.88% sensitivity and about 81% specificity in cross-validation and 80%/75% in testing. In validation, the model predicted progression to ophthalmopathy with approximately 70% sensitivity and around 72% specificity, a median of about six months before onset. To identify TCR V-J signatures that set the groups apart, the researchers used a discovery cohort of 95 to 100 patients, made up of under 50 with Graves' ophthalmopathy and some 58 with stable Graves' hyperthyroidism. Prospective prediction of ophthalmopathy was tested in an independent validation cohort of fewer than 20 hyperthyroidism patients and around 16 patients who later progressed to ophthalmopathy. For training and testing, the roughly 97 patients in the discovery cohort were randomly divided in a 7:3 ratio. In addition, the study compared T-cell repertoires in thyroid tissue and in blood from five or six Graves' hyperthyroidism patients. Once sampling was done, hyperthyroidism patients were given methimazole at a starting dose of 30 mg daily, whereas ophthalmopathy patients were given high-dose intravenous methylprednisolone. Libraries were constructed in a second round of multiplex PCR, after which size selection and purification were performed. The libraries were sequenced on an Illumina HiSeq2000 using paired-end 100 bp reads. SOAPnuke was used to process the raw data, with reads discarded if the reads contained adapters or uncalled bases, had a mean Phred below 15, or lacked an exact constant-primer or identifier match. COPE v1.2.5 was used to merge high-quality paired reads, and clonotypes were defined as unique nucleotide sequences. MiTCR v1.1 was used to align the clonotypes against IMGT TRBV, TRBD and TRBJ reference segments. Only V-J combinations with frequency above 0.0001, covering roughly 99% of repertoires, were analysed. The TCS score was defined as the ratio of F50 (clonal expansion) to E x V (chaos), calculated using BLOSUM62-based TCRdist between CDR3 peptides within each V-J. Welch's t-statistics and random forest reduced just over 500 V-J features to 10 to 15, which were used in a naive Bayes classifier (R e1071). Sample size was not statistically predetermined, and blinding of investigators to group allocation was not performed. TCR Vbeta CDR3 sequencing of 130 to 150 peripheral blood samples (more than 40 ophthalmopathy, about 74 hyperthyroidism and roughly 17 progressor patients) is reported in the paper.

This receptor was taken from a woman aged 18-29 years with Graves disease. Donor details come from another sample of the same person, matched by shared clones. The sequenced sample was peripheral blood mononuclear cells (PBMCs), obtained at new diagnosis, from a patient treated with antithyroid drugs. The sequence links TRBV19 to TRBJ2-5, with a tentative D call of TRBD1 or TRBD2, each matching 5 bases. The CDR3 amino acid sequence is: CASSSRSIPGRAGETQYF. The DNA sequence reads TGTGCCAGTAGTTCACGCTCAATCCCGGGACGGGCCGGGGAGACCCAGTACTTC. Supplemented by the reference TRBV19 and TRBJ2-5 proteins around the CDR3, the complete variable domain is DGGITQSPKYLFRKEGQNVTLSCEQNLNHDAMYWYRQDPGQGLRLIYYSQIVNDFQKGDIAEGYSVSREKKESFPLTVTSAQKNPTAFYLCASSSRSIPGRAGETQYFGPGTRLLVL.